Sequencing of this TCR beta chain was carried out in a study of OX40 agonist ivuxolimab in advanced cancers. For the study at large: Patients receiving dose escalation had hepatocellular carcinoma, melanoma, renal cell or head and neck cancer. General study findings and limits: Certain nonresponders likewise exhibited a low normalized T-cell clonal expansion.

On this clone itself: Its antigen is unidentified.

Sequencing was performed with immunoSEQ multiplex PCR; in TCRdb, only in-frame clones are kept and a portion is missing. The sample carries 99,000 or so clones, roughly 90% recorded once. Patients were ineligible given autoimmune disease history or systemic immunosuppression. J gave up 2 bases and V 6 bases, and 15 bases lay outside the gene matches. This CDR3 spans 17 amino acids. Per the germline V gene, CDR1 is SGHTS and CDR2 is YDEGEE. The rearrangement links TRBV5-8 to TRBJ2-3; 7 positions match TRBD1. The material was CD4+ or CD8+ T cells sorted from blood, obtained in a trial of the OX40 agonist ivuxolimab. This TCR was recovered from an adult with an advanced solid tumor such as melanoma, head and neck, liver or kidney cancer. The CDR3: CASTIQGSLILTDTQYF. In nucleotides, the CDR3 is TGTGCCAGCACCATACAGGGGTCCCTAATCCTCACAGATACGCAGTATTTT.